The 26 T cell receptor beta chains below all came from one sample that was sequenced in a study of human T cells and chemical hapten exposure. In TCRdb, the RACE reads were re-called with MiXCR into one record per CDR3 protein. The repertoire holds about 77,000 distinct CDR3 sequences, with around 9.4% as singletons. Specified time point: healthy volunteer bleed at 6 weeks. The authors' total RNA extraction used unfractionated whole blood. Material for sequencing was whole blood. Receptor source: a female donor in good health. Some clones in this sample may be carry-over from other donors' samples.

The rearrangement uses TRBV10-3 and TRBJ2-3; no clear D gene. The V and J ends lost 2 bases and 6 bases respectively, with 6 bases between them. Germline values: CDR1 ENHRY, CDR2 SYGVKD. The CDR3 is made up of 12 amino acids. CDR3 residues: CAISETADTQYF. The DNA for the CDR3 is TGTGCCATCAGTGAGACTGCGGATACGCAGTATTTT.

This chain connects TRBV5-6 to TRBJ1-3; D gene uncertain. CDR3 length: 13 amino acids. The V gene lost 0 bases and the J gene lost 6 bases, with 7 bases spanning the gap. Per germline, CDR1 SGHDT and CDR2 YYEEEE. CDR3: CASSLGLVNTIYF. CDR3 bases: TGTGCCAGCAGCTTGGGACTTGTAAACACCATATATTTT.

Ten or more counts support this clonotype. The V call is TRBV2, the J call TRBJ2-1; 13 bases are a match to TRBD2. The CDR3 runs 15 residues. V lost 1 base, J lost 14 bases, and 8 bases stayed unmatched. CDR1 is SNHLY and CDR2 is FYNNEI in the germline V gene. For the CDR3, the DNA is TGTGCCAGCAGTGAAGGGACTAGCGGGGGATTGGGAAAGTTCTTC. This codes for CASSEGTSGGLGKFF.

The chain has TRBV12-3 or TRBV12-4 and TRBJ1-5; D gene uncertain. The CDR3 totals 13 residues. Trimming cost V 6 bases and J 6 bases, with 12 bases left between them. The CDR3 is CASSNLAGQPQHF. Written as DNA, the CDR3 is TGTGCCAGCAGCAACCTAGCGGGTCAGCCCCAGCATTTT.

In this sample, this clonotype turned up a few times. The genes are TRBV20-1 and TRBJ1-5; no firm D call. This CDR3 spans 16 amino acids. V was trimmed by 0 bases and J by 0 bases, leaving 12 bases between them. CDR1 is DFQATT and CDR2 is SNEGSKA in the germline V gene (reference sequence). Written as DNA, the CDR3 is TGCAGTGCTAGAGATTCGGGTCAGCTTAGCAATCAGCCCCAGCATTTT. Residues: CSARDSGQLSNQPQHF.

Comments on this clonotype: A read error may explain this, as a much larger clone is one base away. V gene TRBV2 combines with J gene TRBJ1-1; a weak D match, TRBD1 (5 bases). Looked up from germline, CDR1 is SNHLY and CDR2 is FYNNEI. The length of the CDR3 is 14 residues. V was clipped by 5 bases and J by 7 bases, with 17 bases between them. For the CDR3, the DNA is TGTGCCAGCAGTCCCTCCCGTTTGGACAATGAAGCTTTCTTT. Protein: CASSPSRLDNEAFF.

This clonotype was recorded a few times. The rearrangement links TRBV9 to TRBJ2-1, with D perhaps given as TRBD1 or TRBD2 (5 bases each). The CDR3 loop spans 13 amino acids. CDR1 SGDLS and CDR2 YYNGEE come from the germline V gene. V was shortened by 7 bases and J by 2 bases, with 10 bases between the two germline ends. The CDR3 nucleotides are TGTGCCAGCCAGAGGGACGCCTACAATGAGCAGTTCTTC. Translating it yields CASQRDAYNEQFF.

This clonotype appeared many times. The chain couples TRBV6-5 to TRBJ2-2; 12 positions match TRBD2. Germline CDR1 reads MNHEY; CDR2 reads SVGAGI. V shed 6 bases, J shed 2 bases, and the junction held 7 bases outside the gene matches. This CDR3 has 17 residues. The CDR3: CASSLTSGGANTGELFF. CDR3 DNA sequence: TGTGCCAGCAGCCTGACTAGCGGGGGAGCCAACACCGGGGAGCTGTTTTTT.

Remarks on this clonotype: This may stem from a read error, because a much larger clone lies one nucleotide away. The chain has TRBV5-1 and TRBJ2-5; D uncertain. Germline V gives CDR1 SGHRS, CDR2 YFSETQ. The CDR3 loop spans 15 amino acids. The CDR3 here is CTSSLSNYPEETQYF. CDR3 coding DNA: TGCACCAGCAGCTTGTCCAACTATCCCGAAGAGACCCAGTACTTC.

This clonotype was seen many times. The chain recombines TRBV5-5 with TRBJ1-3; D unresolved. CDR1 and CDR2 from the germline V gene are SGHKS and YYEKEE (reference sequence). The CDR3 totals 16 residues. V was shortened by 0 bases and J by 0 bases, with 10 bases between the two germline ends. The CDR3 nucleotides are TGTGCCAGCAGCTTGGCCCTCATAGTCTCTGGAAACACCATATATTTT. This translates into CASSLALIVSGNTIYF. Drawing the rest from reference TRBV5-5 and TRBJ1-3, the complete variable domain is DAGVTQSPTHLIKTRGQQVTLRCSPISGHKSVSWYQQVLGQGPQFIFQYYEKEERGRGNFPDRFSARQFPNYSSELNVNALLLGDSALYLCASSLALIVSGNTIYFGEGSWLTVV.

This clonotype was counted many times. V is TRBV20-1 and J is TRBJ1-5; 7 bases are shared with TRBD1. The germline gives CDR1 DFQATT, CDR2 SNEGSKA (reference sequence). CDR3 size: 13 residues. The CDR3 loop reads CRGDSAFNQPQHF. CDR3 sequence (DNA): TGCAGAGGGGACAGCGCCTTCAATCAGCCCCAGCATTTT.

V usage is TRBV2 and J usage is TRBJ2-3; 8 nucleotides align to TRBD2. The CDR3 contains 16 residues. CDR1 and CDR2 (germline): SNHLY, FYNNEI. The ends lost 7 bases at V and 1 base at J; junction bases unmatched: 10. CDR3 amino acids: CASTGILAARTDTQYF. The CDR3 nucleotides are TGTGCCAGCACTGGGATACTAGCGGCCCGCACAGATACGCAGTATTTT.

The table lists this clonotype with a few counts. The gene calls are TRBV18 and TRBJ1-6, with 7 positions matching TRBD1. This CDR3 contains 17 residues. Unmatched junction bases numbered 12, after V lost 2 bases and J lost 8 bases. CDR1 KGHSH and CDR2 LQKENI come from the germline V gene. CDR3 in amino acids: CASSPNLQGVGYSPLHF. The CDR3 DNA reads TGTGCCAGCTCACCAAACCTTCAGGGGGTCGGATATTCACCCCTCCACTTT.

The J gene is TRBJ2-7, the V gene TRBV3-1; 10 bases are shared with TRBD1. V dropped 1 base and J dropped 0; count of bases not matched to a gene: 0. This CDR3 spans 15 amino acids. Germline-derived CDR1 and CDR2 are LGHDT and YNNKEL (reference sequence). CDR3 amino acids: CASSQGTGGSYEQYF. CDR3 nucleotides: TGTGCCAGCAGCCAAGGGACAGGGGGCTCCTACGAGCAGTACTTC.

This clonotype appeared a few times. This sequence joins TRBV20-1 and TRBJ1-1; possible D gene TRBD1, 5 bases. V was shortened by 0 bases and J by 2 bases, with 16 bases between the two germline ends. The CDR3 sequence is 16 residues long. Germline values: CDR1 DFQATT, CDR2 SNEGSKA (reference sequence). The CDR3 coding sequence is TGCAGTGCTAGAGATCGGGGTCGGGGCACAAACACTGAAGCTTTCTTT. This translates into CSARDRGRGTNTEAFF.

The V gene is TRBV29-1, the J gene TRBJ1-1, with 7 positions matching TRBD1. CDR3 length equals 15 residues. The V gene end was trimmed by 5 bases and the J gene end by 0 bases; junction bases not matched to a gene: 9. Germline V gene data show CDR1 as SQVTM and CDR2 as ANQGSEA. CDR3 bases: TGCAGCGTTAGGACAGGTGCCATTATGAACACTGAAGCTTTCTTT. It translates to CSVRTGAIMNTEAFF.

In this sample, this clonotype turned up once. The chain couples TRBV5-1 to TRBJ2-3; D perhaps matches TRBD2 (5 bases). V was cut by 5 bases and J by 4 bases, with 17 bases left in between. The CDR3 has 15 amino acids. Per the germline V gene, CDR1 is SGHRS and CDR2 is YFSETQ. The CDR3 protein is CASRVDWGWPDTQYF. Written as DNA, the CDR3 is TGCGCCAGCAGGGTGGACTGGGGTTGGCCAGATACGCAGTATTTT.

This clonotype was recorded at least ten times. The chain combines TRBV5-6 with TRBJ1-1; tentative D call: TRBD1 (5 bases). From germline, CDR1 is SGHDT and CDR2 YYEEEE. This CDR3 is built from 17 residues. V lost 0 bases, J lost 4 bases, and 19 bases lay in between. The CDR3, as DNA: TGTGCCAGCAGCTTGGAGCGGGCCCAGGGTTATCGCACTGAAGCTTTCTTT. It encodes CASSLERAQGYRTEAFF. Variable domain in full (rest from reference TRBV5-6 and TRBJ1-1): DAGVTQSPTHLIKTRGQQVTLRCSPKSGHDTVSWYQQALGQGPQFIFQYYEEEERQRGNFPDRFSGHQFPNYSSELNVNALLLGDSALYLCASSLERAQGYRTEAFFGQGTRLTVV.

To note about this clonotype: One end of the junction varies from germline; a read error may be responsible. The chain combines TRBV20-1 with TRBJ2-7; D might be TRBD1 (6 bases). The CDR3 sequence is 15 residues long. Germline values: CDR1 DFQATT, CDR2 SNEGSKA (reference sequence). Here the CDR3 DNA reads TGCAGAGCTAGAGAGTTAACGACAGGACCCTACGAGCAGTACTTC. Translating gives CRARELTTGPYEQYF.

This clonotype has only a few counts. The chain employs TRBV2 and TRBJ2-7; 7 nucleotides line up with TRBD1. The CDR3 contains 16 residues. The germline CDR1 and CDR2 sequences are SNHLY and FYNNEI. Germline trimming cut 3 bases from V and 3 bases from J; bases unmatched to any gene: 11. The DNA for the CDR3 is TGTGCCAGCAGTGATAATGGTCGGGACAGCGACTACGAGCAGTACTTC. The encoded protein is CASSDNGRDSDYEQYF.

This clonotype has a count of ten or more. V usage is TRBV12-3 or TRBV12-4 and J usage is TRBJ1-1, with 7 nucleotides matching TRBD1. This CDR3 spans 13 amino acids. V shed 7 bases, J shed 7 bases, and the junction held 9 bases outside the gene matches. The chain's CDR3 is CASTETGYGEAFF. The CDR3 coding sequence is TGTGCCAGCACAGAGACAGGGTACGGTGAAGCTTTCTTT.

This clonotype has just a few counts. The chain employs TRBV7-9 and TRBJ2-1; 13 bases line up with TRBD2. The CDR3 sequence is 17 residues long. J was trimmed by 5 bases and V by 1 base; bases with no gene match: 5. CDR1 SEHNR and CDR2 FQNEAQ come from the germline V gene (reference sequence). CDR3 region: CASSLVIGTSGDNEQFF. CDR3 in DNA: TGTGCCAGCAGCTTAGTAATCGGGACTAGCGGGGACAATGAGCAGTTCTTC.

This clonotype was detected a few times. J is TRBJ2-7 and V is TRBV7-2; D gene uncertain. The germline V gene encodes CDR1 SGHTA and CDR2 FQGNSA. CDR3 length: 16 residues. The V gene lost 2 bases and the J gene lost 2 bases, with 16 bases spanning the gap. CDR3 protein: CASSLPSGRSTYEQYF. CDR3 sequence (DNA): TGTGCCAGCAGCTTACCATCCGGACGCTCCACCTACGAGCAGTACTTC.

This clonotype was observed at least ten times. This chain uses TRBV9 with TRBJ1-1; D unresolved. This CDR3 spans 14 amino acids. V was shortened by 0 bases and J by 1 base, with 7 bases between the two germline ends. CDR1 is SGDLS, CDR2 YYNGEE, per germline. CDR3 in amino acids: CASSVDPENTEAFF. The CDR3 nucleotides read TGTGCCAGCAGCGTAGATCCGGAGAACACTGAAGCTTTCTTT. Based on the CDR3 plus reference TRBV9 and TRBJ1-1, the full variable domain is DSGVTQTPKHLITATGQRVTLRCSPRSGDLSVYWYQQSLDQGLQFLIQYYNGEERAKGNILERFSAQQFPDLHSELNLSSLELGDSALYFCASSVDPENTEAFFGQGTRLTVV.

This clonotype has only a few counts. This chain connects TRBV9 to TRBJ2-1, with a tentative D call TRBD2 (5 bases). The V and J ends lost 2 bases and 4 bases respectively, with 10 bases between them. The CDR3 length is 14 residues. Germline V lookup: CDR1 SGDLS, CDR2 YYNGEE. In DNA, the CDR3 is TGTGCCAGCAGCGTCTCCGGACTTTACAATGAGCAGTTCTTC. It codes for CASSVSGLYNEQFF.

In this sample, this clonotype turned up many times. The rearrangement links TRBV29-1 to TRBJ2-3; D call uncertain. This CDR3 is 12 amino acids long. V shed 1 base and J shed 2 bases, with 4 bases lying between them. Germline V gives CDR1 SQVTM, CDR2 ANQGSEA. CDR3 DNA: TGCAGCGTTGAAGGGGACACAGATACGCAGTATTTT. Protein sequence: CSVEGDTDTQYF.